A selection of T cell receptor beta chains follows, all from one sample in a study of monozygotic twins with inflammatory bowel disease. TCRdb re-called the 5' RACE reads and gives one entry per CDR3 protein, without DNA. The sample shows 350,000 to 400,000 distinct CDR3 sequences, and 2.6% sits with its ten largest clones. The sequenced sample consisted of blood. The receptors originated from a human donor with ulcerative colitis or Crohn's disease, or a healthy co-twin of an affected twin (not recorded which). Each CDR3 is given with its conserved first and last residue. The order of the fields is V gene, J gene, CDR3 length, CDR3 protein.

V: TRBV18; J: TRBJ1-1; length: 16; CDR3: CASSPTGTGVGTEAFF
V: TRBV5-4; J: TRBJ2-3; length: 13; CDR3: CASSLSTTGAQYF
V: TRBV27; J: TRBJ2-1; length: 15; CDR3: CASSPKSPIYNEQFF
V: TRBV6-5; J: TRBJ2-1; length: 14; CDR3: CASSYSTGPNEQFF
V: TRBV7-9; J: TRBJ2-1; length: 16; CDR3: CASSRWLGDSRNEQFF
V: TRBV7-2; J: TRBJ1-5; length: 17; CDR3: CASSLALSLGYYQPQHF
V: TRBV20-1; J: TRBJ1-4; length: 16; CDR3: CSARDSTEATNEKLFF
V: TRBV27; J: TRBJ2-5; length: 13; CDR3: CASSSAGYETQYF
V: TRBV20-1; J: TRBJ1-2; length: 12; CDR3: CSAIPGVDGYTF
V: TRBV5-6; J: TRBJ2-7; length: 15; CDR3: CASSAQGQGDWEQYF
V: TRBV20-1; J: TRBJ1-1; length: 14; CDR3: CSARGVRGRTEAFF
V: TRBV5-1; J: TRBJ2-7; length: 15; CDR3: CASSLFPGADYEQYF
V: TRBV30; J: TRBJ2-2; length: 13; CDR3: CAWNGGGSGELFF
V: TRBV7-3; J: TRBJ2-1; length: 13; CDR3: CASSSWTYNEQFF
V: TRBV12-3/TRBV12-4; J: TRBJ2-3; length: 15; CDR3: CASRNSGSITDTQYF
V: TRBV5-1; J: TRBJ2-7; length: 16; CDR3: CASSLAVTGDSYEQYF
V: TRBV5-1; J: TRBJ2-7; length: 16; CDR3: CASSLEPGISSYEQYF
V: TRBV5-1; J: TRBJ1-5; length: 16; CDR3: CASSLGPGTGNQPQHF
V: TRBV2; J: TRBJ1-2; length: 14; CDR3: CAIRQGDLEYGYTF
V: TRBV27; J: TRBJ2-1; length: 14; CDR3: CASSSRGSFNEQFF
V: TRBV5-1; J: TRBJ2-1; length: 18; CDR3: CASSLVNLRSNSYNEQFF
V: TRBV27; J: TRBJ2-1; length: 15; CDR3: CASSLTGGDSGEQFF
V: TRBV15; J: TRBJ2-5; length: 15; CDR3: CATSREVTDGKTQYF
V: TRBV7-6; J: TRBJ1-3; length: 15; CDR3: CASSFGGPSGNTIYF
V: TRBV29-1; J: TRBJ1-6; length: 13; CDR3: CSVGERGGSPLHF
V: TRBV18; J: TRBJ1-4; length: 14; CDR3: CASSPDTVNEKLFF
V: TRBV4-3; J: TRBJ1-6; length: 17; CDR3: CASSQDRRMNGGSPLHF
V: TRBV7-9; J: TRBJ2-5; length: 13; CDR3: CASSSSYTETQYF
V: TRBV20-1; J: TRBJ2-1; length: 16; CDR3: CSARKPGLAANNEHFF
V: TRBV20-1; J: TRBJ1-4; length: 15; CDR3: CSARDFKQANEKLFF
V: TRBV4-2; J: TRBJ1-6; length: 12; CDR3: CASSQRNSPLHF
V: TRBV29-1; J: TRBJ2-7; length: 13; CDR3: CSGGQGETYEQYF
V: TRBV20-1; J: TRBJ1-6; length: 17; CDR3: CSATDAGHRNDNSPLHF
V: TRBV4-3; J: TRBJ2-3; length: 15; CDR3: CASSFHRDRLDTQYF
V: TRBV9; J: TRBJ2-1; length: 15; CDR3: CASSVRQGGHNEQFF
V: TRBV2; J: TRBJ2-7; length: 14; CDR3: CASTRQFGEYEQYF
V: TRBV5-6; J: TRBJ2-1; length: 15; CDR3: CASHYKGHSYNEQFF
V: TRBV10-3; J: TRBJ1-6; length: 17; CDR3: CAISESIGSSYNSPLHF
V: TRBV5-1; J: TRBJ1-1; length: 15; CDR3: CASSLGVRENTEAFF
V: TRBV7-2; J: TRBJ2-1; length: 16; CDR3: CASSPRGQGTYNEQFF
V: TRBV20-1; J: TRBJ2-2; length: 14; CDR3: CSVPGLRDTGELFF